This entry is about one TCR beta chain. Its antigen is still unknown. Profiling relied on immunoSEQ multiplex PCR, and the TCRdb table lists in-frame clones only, not all of them. The sample lists 70,000 to 80,000 clones; around 90% were seen once. Germline lookup yields CDR1 SGHTA and CDR2 FQGNSA. V shed 2 bases, J shed 4 bases, and the junction held 3 bases outside the gene matches. This CDR3 spans 14 amino acids. This sample was taken from a study of T cells in localized non-small cell lung cancer. Whole-study findings and limits: Longer overall survival accompanied higher blood T cell density. The study detected a median roughly 57 of the top 100 tumor clones in adjacent lung. Owing to sequencing of a solitary tumor region, heterogeneity cannot be discounted. T cell clonality was highest in uninvolved adjacent lung, above tumor.

The receptor's source is a woman aged 35-75 years with stage I squamous cell lung carcinoma. The chain is built from TRBV7-2 and TRBJ2-7; 9 bases fit TRBD1. Sample: peripheral blood, taken before any cancer treatment. CDR3 sequence: CASSLHRGQYEQYF. In DNA form, the CDR3 reads TGTGCCAGCAGCTTACACAGGGGGCAGTACGAGCAGTACTTC.